This T cell receptor beta chain was retrieved from a study of T cells in Graves' hyperthyroidism and ophthalmopathy. This clonotype was counted ten times or more. RNA transcripts served as the template for amplifying TCR beta CDR3 regions. Using the HTBI primer set, a first-round RT-PCR was run on the TCR CDR3. One entry per CDR3 protein, called by TCRdb with MiXCR from the multiplex PCR reads. Among a few hundred thousand distinct CDR3 sequences, roughly 46% were seen once, and the ten largest hold roughly 8.2%. The CDR3 has 16 amino acids. Germline CDR1 reads WSHSY; CDR2 reads SAAADI. The V and J ends lost 6 bases and 0 bases, in that order; junction bases with no gene match: 7.

This sequence joins TRBV10-2 and TRBJ1-4; 7 nucleotides align to TRBD1. The origin of this receptor is a woman aged 18-29 years with Graves' hyperthyroidism. Sequencing was carried out using peripheral blood or thyroid tissue (not recorded which). The CDR3 nucleotides read TGCGCCAGCAGGGGGGACAGTGCTGCAACTAATGAAAAACTGTTTTTT. Residues: CASRGDSAATNEKLFF.